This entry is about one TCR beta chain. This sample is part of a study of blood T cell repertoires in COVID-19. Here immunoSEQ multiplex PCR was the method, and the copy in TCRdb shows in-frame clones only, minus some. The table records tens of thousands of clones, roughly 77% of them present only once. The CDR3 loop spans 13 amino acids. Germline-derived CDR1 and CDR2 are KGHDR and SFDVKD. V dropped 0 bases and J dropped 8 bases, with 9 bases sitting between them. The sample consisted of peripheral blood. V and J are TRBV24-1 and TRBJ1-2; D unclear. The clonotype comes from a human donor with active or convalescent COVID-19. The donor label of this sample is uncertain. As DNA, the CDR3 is TGTGCCACCAGTGATTTGCAACGGGAGGGCTACACCTTC. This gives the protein CATSDLQREGYTF.